The 27 T cell receptor beta chains listed next were all sequenced from one sample in a study of PD-1 blockade in classical Hodgkin lymphoma. Specified time point: cycle 4 day 1 (C4D1), after less than 7 weeks of nivolumab. Brentuximab vedotin exposure varied among the patients, all of whom had relapsed after autologous stem cell transplantation. The data were produced by immunoSEQ multiplex PCR, yet TCRdb's version contains in-frame clones alone and is incomplete. The sample shows approximately 90,000 clones, approximately 86% of them seen only once. Sequenced material: peripheral blood mononuclear cells (PBMCs), taken before the fourth cycle of nivolumab. These receptors came from a human donor with classical Hodgkin lymphoma.

This chain uses TRBV11-2 with TRBJ2-5, with TRBD2 as a possible D gene (5 bases). V was shortened by 5 bases and J by 0 bases, with 10 bases between the two germline ends. The length of the CDR3 is 14 residues. CDR1 SGHAT and CDR2 FQNNGV come from the germline V gene. The CDR3 DNA sequence: TGTGCCAGCAGCCAAGGCGGGTACCAAGAGACCCAGTACTTC. Its protein product is CASSQGGYQETQYF.

A single count supports this clone. The V and J genes are TRBV6-5 and TRBJ1-2; TRBD1 matches at 7 bases. J lost 2 bases, V lost 6 bases, and 3 bases had no gene match. The CDR3 totals 13 residues. Germline lookup yields CDR1 MNHEY and CDR2 SVGAGI. CDR3 sequence (DNA): TGTGCCAGCAGACCACAGGGGAACTATGGCTACACCTTC. Translated, it gives CASRPQGNYGYTF.

This chain connects TRBV5-6 to TRBJ1-5, with D unclear. With 2 bases removed from V and 3 bases from J, the gap between germline ends came to 3 bases. CDR1 and CDR2 from the germline V gene are SGHDT and YYEEEE. The CDR3 has 12 residues. Written as DNA, the CDR3 is TGTGCCAGCAGCTTCGTCAATCAGCCCCAGCATTTT. Translating gives CASSFVNQPQHF.

The chain couples TRBV5-1 to TRBJ1-1; D ambiguous. Germline V gene sequence: CDR1 SGHRS, CDR2 YFSETQ. The CDR3 consists of 14 residues. V was trimmed by 0 bases and J by 3 bases, leaving 9 bases between them. Written as DNA, the CDR3 is TGCGCCAGCAGCTTGGCGGGCAGCTACACTGAAGCTTTCTTT. Its protein is CASSLAGSYTEAFF.

The chain is built from TRBV6-5 and TRBJ1-4; unclear D gene. The ends were cut back, 0 bases at V and 7 bases at J, with 12 bases in the middle. The length of the CDR3 is 15 residues. Germline CDR1 reads MNHEY; CDR2 reads SVGAGI. The CDR3 sequence: CASSYSGSWGEKLFF. CDR3 DNA: TGTGCCAGCAGTTACTCTGGATCCTGGGGTGAAAAACTGTTTTTT.

The J gene is TRBJ1-4, the V gene TRBV6-5; D is perhaps TRBD1 (5 bases). Deletions cut 2 bases from V and 4 bases from J, with 8 bases between. Germline V gene lookup returns CDR1 MNHEY and CDR2 SVGAGI. This CDR3 spans 14 amino acids. The CDR3 sequence is CASSYDSYNEKLFF. The CDR3 DNA is TGTGCCAGCAGTTACGACAGCTATAATGAAAAACTGTTTTTT.

This chain connects TRBV7-2 to TRBJ1-1; TRBD1 matches at 7 bases. Trimming cost V 5 bases and J 8 bases; bases outside gene matches: 8. Germline V gives CDR1 SGHTA, CDR2 FQGNSA. CDR3 size: 13 residues. CDR3 region: CASSQQGVLEAFF. The CDR3 bases are TGTGCCAGCAGCCAGCAGGGGGTCCTCGAAGCTTTCTTT.

This clone was detected only once. J is TRBJ1-1 and V is TRBV29-1; D unresolved. Trimming shortened V by 3 bases and J by 1 base, and 9 bases separated the two germline ends. CDR3 length equals 13 residues. Germline CDR1 SQVTM, CDR2 ANQGSEA. For the CDR3, the DNA is TGCAGCGTTGAGGCAGCCCAGAACACTGAAGCTTTCTTT. This translates into CSVEAAQNTEAFF.

The chain recombines TRBV6-5 with TRBJ1-1; no clear D. The germline CDR1 and CDR2 sequences are MNHEY and SVGAGI. The CDR3 runs to 12 residues. V was shortened by 9 bases and J by 7 bases, with 15 bases between the two germline ends. The CDR3 nucleotides are TGTGCCAGTCGGTCCACGAGGAATGAAGCTTTCTTT. Translated: CASRSTRNEAFF.

The chain combines TRBV7-9 with TRBJ2-3; D possibly corresponds to TRBD1 (5 bases). V was clipped by 3 bases and J by 2 bases, with 9 bases between them. In germline, CDR1 is SEHNR, CDR2 FQNEAQ (reference sequence). The CDR3 length is 14 residues. The CDR3 bases are TGTGCCAGCAGCTTCCGACAGCACACAGATACGCAGTATTTT. Translating gives CASSFRQHTDTQYF.

This chain joins TRBV10-3 and TRBJ2-5; D remains unclear. The V gene's germline CDR1 is ENHRY and CDR2 SYGVKD. V was pared by 0 bases and J by 5 bases, with 7 bases between. This CDR3 contains 13 residues. This chain's CDR3 is CAISESIAETQYF. The CDR3 nucleotides read TGTGCCATCAGTGAGTCGATCGCCGAGACCCAGTACTTC.

The chain's CDR3 is CASSFSIDEQYF. In DNA, the CDR3 is TGTGCCAGCAGCTTCTCCATCGACGAGCAGTACTTC. The chain combines TRBV5-6 with TRBJ2-7, with unresolved D. There are 12 residues in the CDR3. Germline lookup yields CDR1 SGHDT and CDR2 YYEEEE. The V gene lost 2 bases and the J gene lost 5 bases, with 8 bases spanning the gap.

Here the CDR3 DNA reads TGTGCCAGCAGCCCCCCTCTAGCGGACTCCTACGAGCAGTACTTC. This gives the protein CASSPPLADSYEQYF. The chain joins TRBV5-4 to TRBJ2-7; 7 nucleotides match TRBD2. V was pared by 4 bases and J by 0 bases, with 7 bases of the junction left unmatched. The CDR3 spans 15 residues. CDR1 and CDR2 (germline): SGHNT, YYREEE (reference sequence).

The chain couples TRBV7-8 to TRBJ2-5; D not certain. CDR1 SGHVS and CDR2 FQNEAQ come from the germline V gene. The ends were cut back, 7 bases at V and 5 bases at J, with 11 bases in the middle. The CDR3 contains 12 residues. The CDR3 DNA follows: TGTGCCAGCAATGCGGTCGGGGAGACCCAGTACTTC. Protein product: CASNAVGETQYF. Based on the CDR3 plus reference TRBV7-8 and TRBJ2-5, the full variable domain is GAGVSQSPRYKVAKRGQDVALRCDPISGHVSLFWYQQALGQGPEFLTYFQNEAQLDKSGLPSDRFFAERPEGSVSTLKIQRTQQEDSAVYLCASNAVGETQYFGPGTRLLVL.

The chain combines TRBV27 with TRBJ2-1; 7 bases match TRBD2. The CDR3 spans 15 residues. Trimming removed 1 base from V and 1 base from J; junction bases left unmatched: 1. Germline-derived CDR1 and CDR2 are MNHEY and SMNVEV (reference sequence). The CDR3 loop reads CASSLWTSSYNEQFF. The CDR3 DNA reads as TGTGCCAGCAGTTTATGGACTAGTTCCTACAATGAGCAGTTCTTC.

This chain joins TRBV21-1 and TRBJ1-5; the D call of TRBD1 is as the table states it, not checked on the DNA. TRBV21-1 constitutes a pseudogene. The CDR3 contains 20 residues. CDR3 loop: CASSKERGWPAAHSNQPQHF. CDR3 coding DNA: TGTGCCAGCAGCAAAGAGAGGGGGTGGCCGGCGGCGCATAGCAATCAGCCCCAGCATTTT.

The chain joins TRBV9 to TRBJ2-3; 8 positions match TRBD1. Trimming cost V 4 bases and J 0 bases; bases outside gene matches: 4. The CDR3 runs to 15 residues. CDR1 and CDR2 from the germline V gene are SGDLS and YYNGEE. DNA for the CDR3: TGTGCCAGCAGCCAGGGACAGGCTAGCACAGATACGCAGTATTTT. This codes for CASSQGQASTDTQYF.

The chain links TRBV9 to TRBJ1-1, with TRBD1 as a possible D gene (6 bases). The CDR3 is made up of 15 amino acids. Germline V CDR1 and CDR2: SGDLS, YYNGEE. Trimming took off 3 bases at V and 3 bases at J, with 15 bases between the two ends. This CDR3 reads CASSEGGWGDTEAFF. CDR3 nucleotide sequence: TGTGCCAGCAGCGAGGGGGGCTGGGGGGACACTGAAGCTTTCTTT.

At least ten counts were recorded for this clone. The genes are TRBV19 and TRBJ1-2; D ambiguous. The CDR3 covers 14 residues. CDR1 LNHDA and CDR2 SQIVND come from the germline V gene (reference sequence). Trimming stripped 6 bases from V and 0 bases from J, with 11 bases between. CDR3 in amino acids: CASSSVGSNYGYTF. CDR3 nucleotides: TGTGCCAGTAGCTCCGTGGGCTCTAACTATGGCTACACCTTC.

V is TRBV4-2 and J is TRBJ2-2; no reliable D call. Trimming cost V 0 bases and J 5 bases, with 16 bases left between them. Germline assignment: CDR1 LGHNA and CDR2 YNFKEQ. CDR3 length: 17 residues. CDR3 sequence: CASSQERNSRTTGELFF. CDR3 DNA: TGTGCCAGCAGCCAAGAACGTAATAGCCGAACTACCGGGGAGCTGTTTTTT.

This chain joins TRBV19 and TRBJ1-4, with TRBD1 identical over 7 bases. Germline values: CDR1 LNHDA, CDR2 SQIVND (reference sequence). Germline trimming cut 6 bases from V and 5 bases from J; bases unmatched to any gene: 6. The CDR3 totals 14 residues. The CDR3 is CASRTGVGNEKLFF. CDR3 sequence (DNA): TGTGCCAGTAGAACAGGGGTGGGGAATGAAAAACTGTTTTTT.

The chain recombines TRBV10-1 with TRBJ1-2, with TRBD1 matching over 7 bases. V shed 4 bases and J 3 bases; nucleotides not matched to a gene: 8. CDR3 length equals 15 residues. CDR1 and CDR2 (germline): WNHNN, SYGVQD (reference sequence). CDR3 in amino acids: CASSGGTARDYGYTF. The CDR3 coding sequence is TGCGCCAGCAGTGGAGGGACAGCCAGGGACTATGGCTACACCTTC.

The chain carries TRBV5-1 and TRBJ1-1, with D possibly matching TRBD1 (6 bases). The CDR3 runs to 14 residues. CDR1 is SGHRS, CDR2 YFSETQ, per germline. V lost 6 bases, J lost 4 bases, and 16 bases lay in between. The CDR3 is CASTDQGSGTEAFF. For the CDR3, the DNA is TGCGCCAGCACCGATCAGGGGAGCGGCACTGAAGCTTTCTTT. Looking up the rest from reference TRBV5-1 and TRBJ1-1 gives the full variable domain: KAGVTQTPRYLIKTRGQQVTLSCSPISGHRSVSWYQQTPGQGLQFLFEYFSETQRNKGNFPGRFSGRQFSNSRSEMNVSTLELGDSALYLCASTDQGSGTEAFFGQGTRLTVV.

Notes on this clone: In the same sample, other DNA sequences code for this CDR3. The gene calls are TRBV5-1 and TRBJ2-7, with D tentatively TRBD1 (6 bases). Germline CDR1 reads SGHRS; CDR2 reads YFSETQ. Trimming removed 5 bases at V and 0 bases at J, with 12 bases between. CDR3 length: 14 residues. CDR3 residues: CASRGDTSSYEQYF. The CDR3 bases are TGCGCCAGCAGGGGGGACACCAGCTCCTACGAGCAGTACTTC.

This clone is a singleton in its sample. V usage is TRBV7-2 and J usage is TRBJ2-2; D unresolved. CDR3 size: 16 residues. The germline CDR1 and CDR2 sequences are SGHTA and FQGNSA. The V gene lost 4 bases and the J gene lost 0 bases, with 12 bases spanning the gap. CDR3: CASSSTPGTNTGELFF. Written as DNA, the CDR3 is TGTGCCAGCAGCTCCACCCCGGGTACGAACACCGGGGAGCTGTTTTTT.

The genes are TRBV10-3 and TRBJ2-3; perhaps TRBD1 as D (7 bases). This CDR3 is 14 amino acids long. Germline loops: CDR1 ENHRY, CDR2 SYGVKD. V was trimmed by 6 bases and J by 3 bases, leaving 13 bases between them. CDR3 protein: CAIRPPGGTDTQYF. The CDR3 DNA is TGTGCCATCAGACCCCCAGGGGGGACAGATACGCAGTATTTT.

The chain is built from TRBV7-2 and TRBJ2-5; perhaps D is TRBD1 or TRBD2 (5 bases each). Looked up from germline, CDR1 is SGHTA and CDR2 is FQGNSA. Trimming cost V 5 bases and J 1 base, with 11 bases left between them. This CDR3 has 14 residues. DNA of the CDR3: TGTGCCAGCAGCGTACTGAGGGGCCAAGAGACCCAGTACTTC. It yields the protein CASSVLRGQETQYF.